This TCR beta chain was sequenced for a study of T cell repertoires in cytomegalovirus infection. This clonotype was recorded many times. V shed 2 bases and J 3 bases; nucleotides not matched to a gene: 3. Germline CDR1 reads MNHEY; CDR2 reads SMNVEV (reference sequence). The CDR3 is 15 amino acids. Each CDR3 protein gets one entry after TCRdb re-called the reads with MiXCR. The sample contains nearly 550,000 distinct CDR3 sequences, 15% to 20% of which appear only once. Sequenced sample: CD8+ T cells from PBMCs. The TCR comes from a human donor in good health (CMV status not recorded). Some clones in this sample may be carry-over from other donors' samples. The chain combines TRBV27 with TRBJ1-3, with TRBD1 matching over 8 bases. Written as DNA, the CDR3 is TGTGCCAGCAGTTTAGACAGGGGACATGGAAACACCATATATTTT. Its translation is CASSLDRGHGNTIYF.